This TCR beta chain came from a study of CD8 T cells in Susac syndrome. The CDR3 covers 15 residues. V lost 0 bases and J lost 7, with 13 bases in between. CDR1 and CDR2 from the germline V gene are SGHVS and FQNEAQ. Reverse transcription of about 0.45 to 1 ug RNA was performed with random hexamers. TCRdb itself ran the immunoSEQ multiplex PCR reads through MiXCR, one entry per CDR3 protein. The table includes more than 55,000 distinct CDR3 sequences, roughly 95% detected once. Sequenced sample: CD4+ T cells from PBMCs. This clonotype was obtained from a human donor with multiple sclerosis. V is TRBV7-8 and J is TRBJ1-5; the D gene is possibly TRBD1 (5 bases). The CDR3 sequence: CASSLAARAGQPQHF. The CDR3 DNA reads as TGTGCCAGCAGCTTAGCGGCCAGGGCAGGGCAGCCCCAGCATTTT.